Listed here are 25 T cell receptor beta chains from one sample, sequenced in a study of shared clonotypes between healthy human individuals. Some clones are missing from TCRdb's copy, which holds only in-frame ones; the method was immunoSEQ multiplex PCR. The table has 550,000 to 850,000 clones, 72% seen once; the top ten hold more than 1.5%. Material: memory CD4+ T cells sorted from blood. The sample's subset: CD45RA-negative fraction. These receptors came from a woman in her thirties in good health.

To note about this clone: Germline is not matched at one junction end, which may reflect a read error. The chain combines TRBV19 with TRBJ1-1; D is unclear. CDR3 length: 14 residues. Germline V CDR1 and CDR2: LNHDA, SQIVND (reference sequence). CDR3 nucleotide sequence: TGTGCCAGTAGTCTAGAAACAGAGAACACTGAAGCTTTCTTT. Protein: CASSLETENTEAFF.

This clone appeared once. The J gene is TRBJ1-4, the V gene TRBV7-9; no clear D gene. CDR1 and CDR2 (germline): SEHNR, FQNEAQ (reference sequence). V lost 5 bases and J 8 bases, leaving 12 bases between the germline ends. The CDR3 consists of 13 residues. CDR3 region: CASSQEPWEKLFF. In nucleotides, the CDR3 is TGTGCCAGCAGCCAGGAGCCCTGGGAAAAACTGTTTTTT.

The chain combines TRBV11-2 with TRBJ2-5; D may be TRBD1 or TRBD2 (5 bases each). V lost 0 bases and J lost 7, with 15 bases in between. This CDR3 comprises 15 residues. Germline loops: CDR1 SGHAT, CDR2 FQNNGV. CDR3 DNA sequence: TGTGCCAGCAGCTTAGAGGCCCAGGGAGACGGGACCCAGTACTTC. Protein sequence: CASSLEAQGDGTQYF. The full variable domain, completed using reference TRBV11-2 and TRBJ2-5, is EAGVAQSPRYKIIEKRQSVAFWCNPISGHATLYWYQQILGQGPKLLIQFQNNGVVDDSQLPKDRFSAERLKGVDSTLKIQPAKLEDSAVYLCASSLEAQGDGTQYFGPGTRLLVL.

The J gene is TRBJ2-1, the V gene TRBV5-4; 9 nucleotides match TRBD1. The CDR3 runs to 14 residues. The V gene's germline CDR1 is SGHNT and CDR2 YYREEE (reference sequence). The V and J ends lost 9 bases and 6 bases, in that order; junction bases with no gene match: 10. Here the CDR3 reads CATARDRATNEQFF. The CDR3 DNA follows: TGTGCCACCGCGAGGGACAGGGCGACCAATGAGCAGTTCTTC.

The chain carries TRBV28 and TRBJ1-1, with D possibly TRBD1 on 6 matching bases. Germline CDR1 MDHEN, CDR2 SYDVKM. The V end lost 2 bases, the J end lost 5 bases, and 18 bases lay between the germline ends. The CDR3 runs to 16 residues. The CDR3 loop is CASSLPGERRRTEAFF. In DNA form, the CDR3 reads TGTGCCAGCAGTTTACCAGGGGAGAGAAGAAGAACTGAAGCTTTCTTT.

This rearrangement joins TRBV14 to TRBJ2-7; a possible D gene is TRBD1 (5 bases). Germline assignment: CDR1 SGHDN and CDR2 FVKESK. With 2 bases removed from V and 3 bases from J, the gap between germline ends came to 11 bases. This CDR3 spans 14 amino acids. The CDR3 bases are TGTGCCAGCAGCCAATTCCGGACAAGCTACGAGCAGTACTTC. It yields the protein CASSQFRTSYEQYF.

CDR3 nucleotides: TGTGCCAGCAGCTTCCTAACGAACACTGAAGCTTTCTTT. This sequence encodes CASSFLTNTEAFF. The rearrangement joins TRBV7-6 to TRBJ1-1; D is unresolved. From germline, CDR1 is SGHVS and CDR2 FNYEAQ. This CDR3 spans 13 amino acids. V lost 3 bases and J lost 1, with 6 bases in between.

The chain couples TRBV30 to TRBJ1-2, with 10 bases that match TRBD1. Trimming removed 2 bases from V and 2 bases from J; junction bases left unmatched: 5. The CDR3 runs 15 residues. Per the germline V gene, CDR1 is GTSNPN and CDR2 is SVGIG (reference sequence). CDR3 loop: CAWSPGQGGNYGYTF. For the CDR3, the DNA is TGTGCCTGGAGTCCCGGACAGGGGGGAAACTATGGCTACACCTTC. Supplemented by reference TRBV30 and TRBJ1-2, the full variable domain reads SQTIHQWPATLVQPVGSPLSLECTVEGTSNPNLYWYRQAAGRGLQLLFYSVGIGQISSEVPQNLSASRPQDRQFILSSKKLLLSDSGFYLCAWSPGQGGNYGYTFGSGTRLTVV.

The chain is built from TRBV5-5 and TRBJ1-5; no reliable D call. Germline CDR1 reads SGHKS; CDR2 reads YYEKEE (reference sequence). V was shortened by 7 bases and J by 0 bases, with 5 bases between the two germline ends. This CDR3 is 12 amino acids long. The CDR3 DNA reads TGTGCCAGCGGGAATAGCAATCAGCCCCAGCATTTT. It is translated as CASGNSNQPQHF.

The chain combines TRBV23-1 with TRBJ2-7, with a possible D match to TRBD1 (6 bases). TRBV23-1 is known as an ORF, though its function is uncertain. V was cut by 4 bases and J by 0 bases, with 10 bases left in between. CDR3 length: 14 amino acids. CDR3 in DNA: TGCGCCAGCAGTCCCAGGGACAACTCCTACGAGCAGTACTTC. Translating it yields CASSPRDNSYEQYF.

This chain uses TRBV11-2 with TRBJ1-1; D gene unclear. Germline V lookup: CDR1 SGHAT, CDR2 FQNNGV. The CDR3 extends over 13 amino acids. The V and J ends lost 5 bases and 0 bases respectively, with 7 bases between them. CDR3 region: CASSALMNTEAFF. In DNA, the CDR3 is TGTGCCAGCAGCGCCCTAATGAACACTGAAGCTTTCTTT.

The table lists this clone with a few counts. This chain connects TRBV6-5 to TRBJ2-1; D gene uncertain. The CDR3 is made up of 13 amino acids. The germline gives CDR1 MNHEY, CDR2 SVGAGI. The V gene lost 2 bases and the J gene lost 12 bases, with 14 bases spanning the gap. CDR3 DNA sequence: TGTGCCAGCAGTTACCAACCCCGAGCTGGGCAGTTCTTC. As protein: CASSYQPRAGQFF.

Notes on this clone: The sample holds other DNA sequences that translate to the same CDR3. The V and J genes are TRBV18 and TRBJ2-7; no reliable D call. V was cut by 1 base and J by 5 bases, with 9 bases left in between. The CDR3 spans 13 residues. Germline lookup yields CDR1 KGHSH and CDR2 LQKENI. CDR3 bases: TGTGCCAGCTCACCACGATCGCGAGACGAGCAGTACTTC. Residues: CASSPRSRDEQYF.

On this clone: The same CDR3 is also encoded by other DNA sequences in this sample. The chain is built from TRBV6-5 and TRBJ1-1, with D hard to call. This CDR3 region has 13 residues. The ends were cut back, 2 bases at V and 2 bases at J, with 6 bases in the middle. Per germline, CDR1 MNHEY and CDR2 SVGAGI. The CDR3 bases are TGTGCCAGCAGTTACCTCTCAAACACTGAAGCTTTCTTT. It is translated as CASSYLSNTEAFF.

V gene TRBV11-2 combines with J gene TRBJ2-5; 8 bases fit TRBD2. J gave up 7 bases and V 7 bases, and 5 bases lay outside the gene matches. CDR3 length equals 12 residues. CDR1 is SGHAT and CDR2 is FQNNGV in the germline V gene. The DNA for the CDR3 is TGTGCCAGCACCCGGGGGGGGGCGACCCAGTACTTC. It translates to CASTRGGATQYF.

The chain uses TRBV18 and TRBJ2-7; D is perhaps TRBD1 (5 bases). The germline gives CDR1 KGHSH, CDR2 LQKENI. Trimming removed 4 bases from V and 0 bases from J, with 13 bases in between. This CDR3 spans 15 amino acids. The CDR3 coding sequence is TGTGCCAGCTCACTACTACCAGGGCCCTCCTACGAGCAGTACTTC. Translation: CASSLLPGPSYEQYF.

The chain combines TRBV6-1 with TRBJ2-7, with 8 positions matching TRBD1. Germline-derived CDR1 and CDR2 are MNHNS and SASEGT. This CDR3 region has 16 residues. V lost 1 base to trimming and J lost 2 bases; unmatched junction nucleotides: 7. The CDR3 nucleotides read TGTGCCAGCAGTGAAGACCTTTCGGGACAGGCCTACGAGCAGTACTTC. Amino acid sequence: CASSEDLSGQAYEQYF.

The rearrangement uses TRBV29-1 and TRBJ2-5, with TRBD2 matching over 12 bases. V shed 4 bases, J shed 4 bases, and the junction held 7 bases outside the gene matches. This CDR3 comprises 15 residues. CDR1 and CDR2 from the germline V gene are SQVTM and ANQGSEA. CDR3 bases: TGCAGCGTTGGGACTAGCGGGATTGTCTCAGAGACCCAGTACTTC. Protein product: CSVGTSGIVSETQYF.

The chain recombines TRBV29-1 with TRBJ1-5; TRBD1 is a possible D gene (5 bases). Germline lookup yields CDR1 SQVTM and CDR2 ANQGSEA. CDR3 length: 13 residues. The V and J ends lost 4 bases and 6 bases respectively, with 13 bases between them. The CDR3 region is CSVATQDGQPQHF. The CDR3 DNA sequence: TGCAGCGTTGCTACACAGGACGGTCAGCCCCAGCATTTT.

This chain links TRBV11-2 with TRBJ2-7, with D possibly called TRBD1 or TRBD2 (6 bases each). The V gene lost 4 bases and the J gene lost 0 bases, with 13 bases spanning the gap. This CDR3 has 15 amino acids. In germline, CDR1 is SGHAT, CDR2 FQNNGV. The CDR3 nucleotides are TGTGCCAGCAGCTCGGTCTGGGGGGCCTCCTACGAGCAGTACTTC. Translated: CASSSVWGASYEQYF.

This rearrangement joins TRBV10-1 to TRBJ2-1; D perhaps matches TRBD2 (6 bases). The CDR3 length is 13 residues. The V gene lost 3 bases and the J gene lost 10 bases, with 13 bases spanning the gap. The germline gives CDR1 WNHNN, CDR2 SYGVQD (reference sequence). CDR3 sequence reads: CASSEGGLGEQFF. Written as DNA, the CDR3 is TGCGCCAGCAGTGAAGGAGGGCTTGGGGAGCAGTTCTTC.

The V gene is TRBV7-8, the J gene TRBJ2-2; D is uncertain. The CDR3 has 14 amino acids. V was clipped by 5 bases and J by 5 bases, with 12 bases between them. Germline assignment: CDR1 SGHVS and CDR2 FQNEAQ. The CDR3 reads CASSTGSWTGELFF. CDR3 nucleotide sequence: TGTGCCAGCAGCACCGGATCGTGGACCGGGGAGCTGTTTTTT.

This clone was observed a handful of times. The chain employs TRBV10-3 and TRBJ1-1; D might be TRBD1 (5 bases). Looked up from germline, CDR1 is ENHRY and CDR2 is SYGVKD. Trimming stripped 9 bases from V and 3 bases from J, with 14 bases between. The CDR3 loop spans 13 amino acids. The CDR3 protein is CAIKIGADTEAFF. CDR3 sequence (DNA): TGTGCCATTAAAATAGGGGCAGACACTGAAGCTTTCTTT.

This sequence joins TRBV25-1 and TRBJ2-5; TRBD2 matches 7 bases. The V segment lost 6 bases and the J segment 10 bases; nucleotides outside the gene matches: 14. From germline, CDR1 is MGHDK and CDR2 SYGVNS. The CDR3 contains 14 residues. The CDR3 nucleotides read TGTGCCAGCAGGGGCGCGGGAGCTGCTGGTGACCAGTACTTC. Protein product: CASRGAGAAGDQYF.

The chain recombines TRBV11-2 with TRBJ2-7; D is perhaps TRBD1 or TRBD2 (5 bases each). V dropped 5 bases and J dropped 2 bases, with 16 bases sitting between them. Germline CDR1 and CDR2: SGHAT and FQNNGV. The CDR3 runs 15 residues. CDR3 nucleotides: TGTGCCAGCAGCCGAAACACGGGGCCGACCTACGAGCAGTACTTC. The encoded protein is CASSRNTGPTYEQYF. Based on the CDR3 plus reference TRBV11-2 and TRBJ2-7, the full variable domain is EAGVAQSPRYKIIEKRQSVAFWCNPISGHATLYWYQQILGQGPKLLIQFQNNGVVDDSQLPKDRFSAERLKGVDSTLKIQPAKLEDSAVYLCASSRNTGPTYEQYFGPGTRLTVT.